The 29 T cell receptor beta chains below come from one sample, sequenced in a study of response to subunit inactivated influenza vaccine. TCRdb passed the RT-PCR reads through MiXCR, listing each CDR3 protein once. The data contain 800,000 or so distinct CDR3 sequences, approximately 22% of them singletons. Source: PBMCs from blood, taken 4 to 6 days after vaccination. The receptor source for this set is a man aged 45-65 years who received an inactivated influenza vaccine.

This sequence joins TRBV6-5 and TRBJ1-1; unclear D gene. V lost 0 bases and J lost 4, with 6 bases in between. The CDR3 covers 13 residues. The V gene's germline CDR1 is MNHEY and CDR2 SVGAGI. The CDR3 DNA reads TGTGCCAGCAGTTACTCAGTGGGCACTGAAGCTTTCTTT. It yields the protein CASSYSVGTEAFF.

This clonotype has a single count. A read error may produce the germline difference seen at one junction end. The chain couples TRBV20-1 to TRBJ2-7; 12 bases align to TRBD2. The CDR3 has 16 amino acids. Germline V gene lookup returns CDR1 DFQATT and CDR2 SNEGSKA (reference sequence). CDR3 coding DNA: TGCTGTGCTAGAGATCTAGCGGGAGGGAGCTCCTACGAGCAGTACTTC. Translation: CCARDLAGGSSYEQYF.

This clonotype has a handful of counts. The chain combines TRBV28 with TRBJ2-7, with 10 bases identical to TRBD2. Germline CDR1 MDHEN, CDR2 SYDVKM. V lost 5 bases, J lost 3 bases, and 7 bases stayed unmatched. The length of the CDR3 is 15 residues. The CDR3 sequence is CASSPLLAGDYEQYF. The CDR3 region has the DNA TGTGCCAGCAGTCCCCTCCTAGCGGGAGACTACGAGCAGTACTTC. Drawing the rest from reference TRBV28 and TRBJ2-7, the complete variable domain is DVKVTQSSRYLVKRTGEKVFLECVQDMDHENMFWYRQDPGLGLRLIYFSYDVKMKEKGDIPEGYSVSREKKERFSLILESASTNQTSMYLCASSPLLAGDYEQYFGPGTRLTVT.

The chain is built from TRBV3-1 and TRBJ2-1, with 13 bases matching TRBD2. Germline CDR1 reads LGHDT; CDR2 reads YNNKEL (reference sequence). J lost 5 bases, V lost 1 base, and 2 bases had no gene match. CDR3 length: 16 residues. CDR3 DNA sequence: TGTGCCAGCAGCCAAGGACTAGCGGGAGGTAACAATGAGCAGTTCTTC. This encodes CASSQGLAGGNNEQFF.

This clonotype was counted a few times. CDR3 residues: CASSEWRSAIHEQYF. CDR3 DNA sequence: TGTGCCAGCAGTGAATGGCGGAGTGCTATCCACGAGCAGTACTTC. The gene calls are TRBV6-1 and TRBJ2-7; D is uncertain. From germline, CDR1 is MNHNS and CDR2 SASEGT. CDR3 length: 15 residues. V lost 2 bases and J 5 bases, leaving 16 bases between the germline ends.

A word on this clonotype: An end of the junction does not agree with germline; a read error may underlie this. The chain employs TRBV4-2 and TRBJ2-3; TRBD2 matches 7 bases. Germline V CDR1 and CDR2: LGHNA, YNFKEQ. This CDR3 has 15 amino acids. The CDR3 protein is CASTQLARNLDTQYF. The CDR3 DNA follows: TGTGCCAGCACCCAACTAGCGCGGAATCTAGATACGCAGTATTTT.

This clonotype showed up just a few times. The genes are TRBV4-3 and TRBJ2-5, with 9 bases identical to TRBD2. Trimming cost V 1 base and J 4 bases; bases outside gene matches: 7. The germline V gene encodes CDR1 LGHNA and CDR2 YSLEER. This CDR3 spans 16 amino acids. The CDR3 loop is CASSQGSGGSGETQYF. The CDR3 DNA follows: TGCGCCAGCAGCCAAGGTAGCGGGGGATCAGGAGAGACCCAGTACTTC.

This clonotype came up many times. The chain employs TRBV20-1 and TRBJ2-7, with D perhaps assigned TRBD1 or TRBD2 (5 bases each). Germline-derived CDR1 and CDR2 are DFQATT and SNEGSKA (reference sequence). This CDR3 is built from 13 residues. Trimming shortened V by 7 bases and J by 0 bases, and 13 bases separated the two germline ends. The DNA of the CDR3 is TGCAGTGTTCCGGGGCGGAACTCCTACGAGCAGTACTTC. Its protein is CSVPGRNSYEQYF.

This clonotype was recorded a few times. This sequence joins TRBV7-9 and TRBJ2-7; 10 positions match TRBD1. Per germline, CDR1 SEHNR and CDR2 FQNEAQ (reference sequence). The ends lost 6 bases at V and 4 bases at J; junction bases unmatched: 9. The CDR3 loop spans 15 amino acids. This chain's CDR3 is CASRSAPGQGYEQYF. CDR3 in DNA: TGTGCCAGCAGATCGGCCCCGGGACAGGGGTACGAGCAGTACTTC.

The V gene is TRBV30, the J gene TRBJ2-1, with D possibly matching TRBD2 (6 bases). This CDR3 region has 14 residues. The germline V gene has CDR1 GTSNPN and CDR2 SVGIG (reference sequence). Deletions cut 0 bases from V and 8 bases from J, with 14 bases between. Here the CDR3 reads CAWSVGGIRDEQFF. Here the CDR3 DNA reads TGTGCCTGGAGTGTTGGGGGGATCCGAGATGAGCAGTTCTTC.

The chain uses TRBV30 and TRBJ1-1; maybe TRBD1 (5 bases). The CDR3 has 13 amino acids. The V gene lost 2 bases and the J gene lost 1 base, with 8 bases spanning the gap. Germline-derived CDR1 and CDR2 are GTSNPN and SVGIG (reference sequence). As DNA, the CDR3 is TGTGCCTGGAGTAGACAGTGGAACACTGAAGCTTTCTTT. It encodes CAWSRQWNTEAFF.

This clonotype occurred a few times. The V and J genes are TRBV9 and TRBJ2-1, with 7 positions matching TRBD2. The CDR3 covers 18 residues. Germline CDR1 reads SGDLS; CDR2 reads YYNGEE. V was clipped by 3 bases and J by 0 bases; unmatched bases: 12. CDR3 loop: CASSAPLQGGSSYNEQFF. CDR3 nucleotides: TGTGCCAGCAGCGCTCCCCTTCAGGGCGGGAGCTCCTACAATGAGCAGTTCTTC. Complete variable domain (other parts from reference TRBV9 and TRBJ2-1): DSGVTQTPKHLITATGQRVTLRCSPRSGDLSVYWYQQSLDQGLQFLIQYYNGEERAKGNILERFSAQQFPDLHSELNLSSLELGDSALYFCASSAPLQGGSSYNEQFFGPGTRLTVL.

The CDR3 loop is CASRSLDREETQYF. As DNA, the CDR3 is TGTGCCAGCAGGTCTTTGGACAGGGAAGAGACCCAGTACTTC. The chain recombines TRBV11-2 with TRBJ2-5; TRBD1 agrees at 8 bases. Germline CDR1 is SGHAT and CDR2 is FQNNGV. V was clipped by 6 bases and J by 3 bases; unmatched bases: 6. The CDR3 totals 14 residues.

The chain combines TRBV7-9 with TRBJ2-7; D could derive from TRBD1 or TRBD2 (5 bases each). Trimming took 5 bases from V and 7 from J, leaving 15 bases between them. The CDR3 is 13 residues long. Germline V gives CDR1 SEHNR, CDR2 FQNEAQ (reference sequence). The chain's CDR3 is CASSPRDGWEQYF. The CDR3 DNA reads as TGTGCCAGCAGCCCCCGGGACGGGTGGGAGCAGTACTTC.

This clonotype was seen a handful of times. The rearrangement joins TRBV6-5 to TRBJ2-7; D is ambiguous. CDR1 is MNHEY, CDR2 SVGAGI, per germline. The CDR3 spans 11 residues. Trimming cost V 6 bases and J 3 bases, with 6 bases left between them. CDR3 sequence (DNA): TGTGCCAGCAGAATGGGCTACGAGCAGTACTTC. Its translation is CASRMGYEQYF.

The chain has TRBV3-1 and TRBJ2-7; 10 bases match TRBD2. V lost 3 bases to trimming and J lost 2 bases; unmatched junction nucleotides: 4. Germline V lookup: CDR1 LGHDT, CDR2 YNNKEL (reference sequence). This CDR3 spans 15 amino acids. Here the CDR3 DNA reads TGTGCCAGCAGCCAGTATGGGACTAGCGCCTACGAGCAGTACTTC. This sequence encodes CASSQYGTSAYEQYF.

This clonotype was seen at least ten times. The chain joins TRBV5-5 to TRBJ2-3, with D possibly TRBD2 on 5 matching bases. This CDR3 is 14 amino acids long. Trimming removed 4 bases at V and 3 bases at J, with 12 bases between. The germline V gene encodes CDR1 SGHKS and CDR2 YYEKEE (reference sequence). CDR3 DNA: TGTGCCAGCAGCCCTCTCCAGCGGACAGATACGCAGTATTTT. This sequence encodes CASSPLQRTDTQYF. Full variable domain (rest looked up from reference TRBV5-5 and TRBJ2-3): DAGVTQSPTHLIKTRGQQVTLRCSPISGHKSVSWYQQVLGQGPQFIFQYYEKEERGRGNFPDRFSARQFPNYSSELNVNALLLGDSALYLCASSPLQRTDTQYFGPGTRLTVL.

The chain is built from TRBV9 and TRBJ2-3, with TRBD1 matching 7 bases. The V and J ends lost 0 bases and 2 bases, in that order; junction bases with no gene match: 3. There are 15 residues in the CDR3. CDR1 is SGDLS, CDR2 YYNGEE, per germline. The CDR3: CASSVGGQTTDTQYF. The CDR3 coding sequence is TGTGCCAGCAGCGTAGGGGGACAGACCACAGATACGCAGTATTTT.

V gene TRBV11-1 combines with J gene TRBJ2-1; D is unclear. Germline V gene lookup returns CDR1 SGHAT and CDR2 FQDESV (reference sequence). Between the trimmed V and J ends, which lost 0 bases and 3 bases, there was a span of 6 bases. This CDR3 comprises 14 residues. This CDR3 is CASSLAENYNEQFF. The CDR3 nucleotides read TGTGCCAGCAGCTTAGCAGAGAACTACAATGAGCAGTTCTTC.

This chain joins TRBV12-3 or TRBV12-4 and TRBJ1-5; 7 nucleotides align to TRBD1. CDR3 length: 14 amino acids. V gave up 5 bases and J gave up 7 bases; unmatched junction bases: 8. CDR3 residues: CASSARTGRQPQHF. The CDR3 DNA follows: TGTGCCAGCAGTGCACGGACAGGCAGGCAGCCCCAGCATTTT.

In this sample, this clonotype turned up a few times. The chain recombines TRBV4-2 with TRBJ2-1; D possibly corresponds to TRBD2 (6 bases). The V gene's germline CDR1 is LGHNA and CDR2 YNFKEQ. The germline V and J ends were trimmed by 1 base and 8 bases, with 21 bases remaining between them. The CDR3 consists of 17 residues. The CDR3 sequence is CASSQGGLGGVVDEQFF. CDR3 DNA: TGTGCCAGCAGCCAAGGCGGGCTAGGCGGGGTCGTCGATGAGCAGTTCTTC.

The gene calls are TRBV5-1 and TRBJ2-1; D is uncertain. Germline loops: CDR1 SGHRS, CDR2 YFSETQ. There are 13 residues in the CDR3. With 3 bases removed from V and 8 bases from J, the gap between germline ends came to 12 bases. CDR3 region: CASSSQSLDEQFF. CDR3 nucleotides: TGCGCCAGCAGCTCCCAAAGCCTGGATGAGCAGTTCTTC.

The V call is TRBV4-2, the J call TRBJ1-1; D unclear. This CDR3 has 15 amino acids. The germline V gene encodes CDR1 LGHNA and CDR2 YNFKEQ. Trimming removed 4 bases from V and 4 bases from J, with 16 bases in between. As DNA, the CDR3 is TGTGCCAGCAGCCGCGGGGAACCAGGTGGCACTGAAGCTTTCTTT. The encoded protein is CASSRGEPGGTEAFF.

V is TRBV5-1 and J is TRBJ1-1, with no clear D. CDR3 length: 15 residues. The ends were cut back, 0 bases at V and 3 bases at J, with 12 bases in the middle. CDR1 SGHRS and CDR2 YFSETQ come from the germline V gene. The CDR3 loop is CASSLAWGADTEAFF. The CDR3 nucleotides read TGCGCCAGCAGCTTGGCGTGGGGAGCAGACACTGAAGCTTTCTTT.

There are a few counts of this clonotype. The chain uses TRBV20-1 and TRBJ1-5; no firm D call. The CDR3 consists of 13 residues. Germline CDR1 reads DFQATT; CDR2 reads SNEGSKA (reference sequence). V shed 5 bases and J shed 6 bases, with 14 bases lying between them. The CDR3 sequence: CSAPRQDGQPQHF. CDR3 nucleotides: TGCAGTGCTCCCCGCCAGGACGGTCAGCCCCAGCATTTT.

J is TRBJ2-7 and V is TRBV11-3; TRBD1 agrees at 8 bases. The J segment lost 5 bases and the V segment lost 4 bases, leaving 4 bases of the junction unmatched. The CDR3 contains 13 residues. Germline V gene lookup returns CDR1 SGHNT and CDR2 YENEEA. CDR3 region: CASSYRGSHEQYF. CDR3 DNA sequence: TGTGCCAGCAGCTACAGGGGGTCCCACGAGCAGTACTTC.

The chain recombines TRBV12-3 or TRBV12-4 with TRBJ2-5; 8 positions agree with TRBD2. The V and J ends lost 4 bases and 1 base, in that order; junction bases with no gene match: 5. The CDR3 sequence is 15 residues long. DNA of the CDR3: TGTGCCAGCAGTTCCCATACTAGCGGCCAAGAGACCCAGTACTTC. Amino acid sequence: CASSSHTSGQETQYF.

The chain has TRBV28 and TRBJ2-7; D may correspond to TRBD1 or TRBD2 (5 bases each). Looked up from germline, CDR1 is MDHEN and CDR2 is SYDVKM. V was shortened by 5 bases and J by 4 bases, with 15 bases between the two germline ends. This CDR3 comprises 14 residues. This CDR3 is CASSVGGDVYEQYF. The DNA for the CDR3 is TGTGCCAGCAGTGTTGGGGGAGACGTATACGAGCAGTACTTC. Filled out from reference TRBV28 and TRBJ2-7, the complete variable domain reads DVKVTQSSRYLVKRTGEKVFLECVQDMDHENMFWYRQDPGLGLRLIYFSYDVKMKEKGDIPEGYSVSREKKERFSLILESASTNQTSMYLCASSVGGDVYEQYFGPGTRLTVT.

V usage is TRBV12-3 or TRBV12-4 and J usage is TRBJ2-3, with a tentative D call TRBD2 (5 bases). The V end lost 2 bases, the J end lost 4 bases, and 10 bases lay between the germline ends. The CDR3 is 14 amino acids. CDR3 nucleotide sequence: TGTGCCAGCAGTTTACGGTCGGGATCAGATACGCAGTATTTT. Amino acid sequence: CASSLRSGSDTQYF.